This TCR beta chain was recorded in a study of T cell changes during pregnancy in multiple sclerosis. This clone was found once. The protocol was immunoSEQ multiplex PCR, while the TCRdb copy is restricted to in-frame clones and leaves out a portion. Altogether about 40,000 clones are present, about nine tenths being singletons, with the ten largest covering around 0.45%. The CDR3 length is 14 residues. The V gene lost 7 bases and the J gene lost 0 bases, with 10 bases spanning the gap. The germline V gene encodes CDR1 SGHRS and CDR2 YFSETQ. The specimen was CD4+ T cells from peripheral blood mononuclear cells, collected in the third trimester of pregnancy. This sequence joins TRBV5-1 and TRBJ2-2; maybe TRBD1 (5 bases). This TCR was recovered from a female donor with multiple sclerosis, enrolled in a pregnancy study. The chain's CDR3 is CASGAQANTGELFF. In DNA, the CDR3 is TGCGCCAGCGGGGCGCAGGCGAACACCGGGGAGCTGTTTTTT. The variable domain in full, completed from reference TRBV5-1 and TRBJ2-2, reads KAGVTQTPRYLIKTRGQQVTLSCSPISGHRSVSWYQQTPGQGLQFLFEYFSETQRNKGNFPGRFSGRQFSNSRSEMNVSTLELGDSALYLCASGAQANTGELFFGEGSRLTVL.